This T cell receptor beta chain derives from a study of cytomegalovirus exposure and HLA in healthy donors. Study as a whole: HLA-typed donors were the source of tens of millions of unique TCRs, which an early data release held.

Remarks on this clone: Its antigen is currently unknown.

Study observations and caveats: Immune exposure information comprised only CMV serostatus. Presence/absence analyses supposed approximately even sequencing depth among donors. In a later analysis, productive TCRs from donors in an Asian-associated ancestry cluster reportedly carried fewer N-insertions than the cohort mean.

Use of 60 Vbeta and 13 Jbeta primers characterized the PCR. Sequenced by immunoSEQ multiplex PCR; TCRdb stores in-frame clones only, minus some. The sample includes around 100,000 clones. This CDR3 comprises 12 residues. The germline gives CDR1 SQVTM, CDR2 ANQGSEA. The V gene lost 4 bases and the J gene lost 6 bases, with 9 bases spanning the gap. The chain combines TRBV29-1 with TRBJ2-2; tentative D call: TRBD2 (6 bases). Sequences were obtained from PBMCs. The sequence came from a man aged 50-60 years in good health and CMV-seronegative. The CDR3 sequence: CSVGGGAGELFF. CDR3 bases: TGCAGCGTTGGTGGAGGGGCCGGGGAGCTGTTTTTT.